These 15 T cell receptor beta chains were all obtained from the same sample, sequenced in a study of shared T cell receptors in the human thymus. Sequencing used immunoSEQ multiplex PCR; TCRdb keeps in-frame clones, though not all of them. Altogether 700,000 or so clones are present, around 85% being singletons, with the ten largest covering about 0.0098%. Separately, the same data were catalogued under a study of human thymus T cells.

Sequencing was carried out using thymocytes. The receptors were sampled from a girl in the first two years of life with a congenital heart defect.

The CDR3 is CASSFLRQGATGELFF. The CDR3 DNA reads as TGTGCCAGCAGCTTTTTGCGACAGGGGGCAACCGGGGAGCTGTTTTTT. The J gene is TRBJ2-2, the V gene TRBV7-8, with TRBD1 identical over 10 bases. This CDR3 contains 16 residues. Trimming removed 3 bases from V and 5 bases from J; junction bases left unmatched: 6. Looked up from germline, CDR1 is SGHVS and CDR2 is FQNEAQ.

The chain employs TRBV5-4 and TRBJ1-1; tentatively, D is TRBD1 (6 bases). The germline V gene has CDR1 SGHNT and CDR2 YYREEE (reference sequence). V lost 3 bases, J lost 0 bases, and 18 bases lay in between. This CDR3 has 17 amino acids. CDR3 sequence reads: CASSYRVYGRMNTEAFF. The CDR3 DNA sequence: TGTGCCAGCAGCTACAGGGTCTATGGTAGAATGAACACTGAAGCTTTCTTT.

J is TRBJ1-1 and V is TRBV4-2; D uncertain. The CDR3 is 16 residues long. Trimming stripped 1 base from V and 3 bases from J, with 15 bases between. Germline CDR1 is LGHNA and CDR2 is YNFKEQ. CDR3 protein: CASSQGTAKFHTEAFF. CDR3 bases: TGTGCCAGCAGCCAAGGAACAGCAAAATTCCACACTGAAGCTTTCTTT.

The gene calls are TRBV9 and TRBJ2-5, with TRBD1 matching over 12 bases. V lost 7 bases to trimming and J lost 5 bases; unmatched junction nucleotides: 6. The germline V gene encodes CDR1 SGDLS and CDR2 YYNGEE. The CDR3 contains 14 residues. The CDR3 reads CASSGTGGRETQYF. CDR3 nucleotide sequence: TGTGCCAGCTCCGGGACAGGGGGCCGGGAGACCCAGTACTTC.

V gene TRBV7-6 combines with J gene TRBJ2-3, with 11 bases lining up with TRBD1. The CDR3 consists of 17 residues. Trimming removed 5 bases from V and 5 bases from J; junction bases left unmatched: 12. Germline lookup yields CDR1 SGHVS and CDR2 FNYEAQ. CDR3 residues: CASSATIKGQGVDTQYF. As DNA, the CDR3 is TGTGCCAGCAGCGCCACGATTAAGGGACAGGGGGTAGATACGCAGTATTTT.

The V call is TRBV19, the J call TRBJ1-2; 9 bases line up with TRBD1. With 5 bases clipped from V and 1 base from J, the junction kept 8 bases outside the gene matches. The germline V gene has CDR1 LNHDA and CDR2 SQIVND (reference sequence). The CDR3 covers 16 residues. The CDR3 region has the DNA TGTGCCAGTAGTTGGCCGACAGGGGGGAATAACTATGGCTACACCTTC. This translates into CASSWPTGGNNYGYTF.

The V gene is TRBV29-1, the J gene TRBJ1-1; D is undetermined. Between the trimmed V and J ends, which lost 3 bases and 1 base, there was a span of 18 bases. CDR3 length equals 16 residues. Germline CDR1 and CDR2: SQVTM and ANQGSEA. CDR3 sequence: CSVEGYGGLQNTEAFF. The DNA for the CDR3 is TGCAGCGTTGAGGGGTATGGCGGACTCCAGAACACTGAAGCTTTCTTT.

V is TRBV7-2 and J is TRBJ2-3; 8 positions agree with TRBD2. Unmatched junction bases numbered 8, after V lost 5 bases and J lost 1 base. This CDR3 spans 16 amino acids. Germline-derived CDR1 and CDR2 are SGHTA and FQGNSA. CDR3 in DNA: TGTGCCAGCAGCCCCCGTCCGGGAGGGGGCACAGATACGCAGTATTTT. Its protein is CASSPRPGGGTDTQYF.

The V and J genes are TRBV28 and TRBJ2-1, with 9 positions matching TRBD2. Germline CDR1 reads MDHEN; CDR2 reads SYDVKM. V gave up 3 bases and J gave up 5 bases; unmatched junction bases: 8. The CDR3 covers 16 residues. CDR3 loop: CASSFISGGRHNEQFF. In DNA, the CDR3 is TGTGCCAGCAGTTTTATCAGCGGGGGGCGGCACAATGAGCAGTTCTTC.

This rearrangement joins TRBV25-1 to TRBJ2-2, with a tentative D call TRBD1 (5 bases). The CDR3 is 15 amino acids. Trimming left V 7 bases short and J 3 bases short, with 15 bases between. CDR1 and CDR2 from the germline V gene are MGHDK and SYGVNS. The CDR3 loop is CASTERGLYTGELFF. The CDR3 DNA is TGTGCCAGCACCGAAAGGGGCCTTTACACCGGGGAGCTGTTTTTT.

The chain joins TRBV18 to TRBJ2-1; 15 nucleotides align to TRBD2. Per germline, CDR1 KGHSH and CDR2 LQKENI. This CDR3 has 18 residues. V trimming: 2 bases; J trimming: 9 bases; junction bases outside the gene matches: 11. This CDR3 reads CASSPRTGLAGGLGEQFF. CDR3 nucleotides: TGTGCCAGCTCACCAAGAACCGGACTAGCGGGGGGGCTAGGTGAGCAGTTCTTC.

The chain uses TRBV14 and TRBJ2-1, with D maybe TRBD1 (7 bases). The CDR3 contains 18 residues. CDR1 and CDR2 from the germline V gene are SGHDN and FVKESK. V was pared by 4 bases and J by 3 bases, with 22 bases between. The CDR3 DNA sequence: TGTGCCAGCAGCCTCTCACCAAGGGGGGCAGGGGGCTACAATGAGCAGTTCTTC. Encoded protein: CASSLSPRGAGGYNEQFF. The variable domain in full, completed from reference TRBV14 and TRBJ2-1, reads EAGVTQFPSHSVIEKGQTVTLRCDPISGHDNLYWYRRVMGKEIKFLLHFVKESKQDESGMPNNRFLAERTGGTYSTLKVQPAELEDSGVYFCASSLSPRGAGGYNEQFFGPGTRLTVL.

The chain combines TRBV10-3 with TRBJ1-1, with a weak D call TRBD1 (5 bases). This CDR3 has 15 amino acids. Trimming removed 3 bases at V and 2 bases at J, with 13 bases between. Germline V gene data show CDR1 as ENHRY and CDR2 as SYGVKD. Here the CDR3 reads CAISDRGNLNTEAFF. The CDR3 DNA reads TGTGCCATCAGTGACCGGGGGAACCTAAACACTGAAGCTTTCTTT.

The chain couples TRBV5-6 to TRBJ2-1, with 8 bases fitting TRBD2. The CDR3 contains 16 residues. Germline assignment: CDR1 SGHDT and CDR2 YYEEEE. Trimming cost V 1 base and J 8 bases; bases outside gene matches: 11. CDR3 region: CASSLPSAGGGHEQFF. The CDR3 nucleotides read TGTGCCAGCAGCTTGCCCTCGGCGGGGGGTGGTCATGAGCAGTTCTTC.

The V and J genes are TRBV28 and TRBJ1-5; 11 nucleotides align to TRBD1. V dropped 7 bases and J dropped 3; count of bases not matched to a gene: 11. The CDR3 has 17 amino acids. The germline gives CDR1 MDHEN, CDR2 SYDVKM. This chain's CDR3 is CASTEGTGGGDNQPQHF. CDR3 DNA: TGTGCCAGCACCGAGGGGACAGGGGGAGGGGACAATCAGCCCCAGCATTTT.